This T cell receptor beta chain was recorded in a study of T cell repertoires in cytomegalovirus infection. Study background: Signatures in public TCR beta sequences pointed to both CMV infection and matching HLA type.

Note on this clonotype: Its specificity is unknown.

TCRdb fed the reads into MiXCR, producing one record per CDR3 protein. Of a few hundred thousand distinct CDR3 sequences in the sample, about a quarter were seen once. Germline V CDR1 and CDR2: MNHEY, SMNVEV (reference sequence). CDR3 length: 13 residues. V was pared by 7 bases and J by 6 bases, with 8 bases of the junction left unmatched. Study-level findings and limits: People with CMV and the relevant HLA were identified by cumulative public TCR beta family frequency. CMV-specific TCR beta clonotypes restricted by HLA-C were the ones dominating the ex vivo response.

This sequence was found in a human donor in good health (CMV status not recorded). Some clones in this sample may be carry-over from other donors' samples. The chain recombines TRBV27 with TRBJ2-7; 8 bases match TRBD1. Sequencing was performed on PBMCs. As DNA, the CDR3 is TGTGCCAGCAATGGACAGGGAGTAAGCGAGCAGTACTTC. It codes for CASNGQGVSEQYF.